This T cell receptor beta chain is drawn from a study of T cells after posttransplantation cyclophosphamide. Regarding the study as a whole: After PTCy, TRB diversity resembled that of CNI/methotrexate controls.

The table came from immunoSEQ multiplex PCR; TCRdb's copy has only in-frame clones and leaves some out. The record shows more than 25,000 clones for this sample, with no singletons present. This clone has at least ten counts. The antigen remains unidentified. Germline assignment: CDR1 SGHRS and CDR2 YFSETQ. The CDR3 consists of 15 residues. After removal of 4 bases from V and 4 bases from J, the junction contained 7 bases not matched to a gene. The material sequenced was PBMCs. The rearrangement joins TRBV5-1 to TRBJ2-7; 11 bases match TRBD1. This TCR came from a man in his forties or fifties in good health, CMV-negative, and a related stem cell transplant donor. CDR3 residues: CASSNGGTGGYEQYF. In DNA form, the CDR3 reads TGCGCCAGCAGCAACGGAGGGACAGGGGGTTACGAGCAGTACTTC.